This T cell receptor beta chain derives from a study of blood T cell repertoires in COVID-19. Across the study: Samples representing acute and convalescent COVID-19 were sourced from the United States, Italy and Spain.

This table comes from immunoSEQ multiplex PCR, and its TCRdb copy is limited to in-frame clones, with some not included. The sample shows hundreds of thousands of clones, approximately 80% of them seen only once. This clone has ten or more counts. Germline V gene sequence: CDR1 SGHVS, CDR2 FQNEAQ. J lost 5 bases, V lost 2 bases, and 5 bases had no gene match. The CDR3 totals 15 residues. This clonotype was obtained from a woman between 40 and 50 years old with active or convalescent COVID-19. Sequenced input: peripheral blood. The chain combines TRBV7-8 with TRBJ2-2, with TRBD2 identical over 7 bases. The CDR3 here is CASSLTAGQTGELFF. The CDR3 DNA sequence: TGTGCCAGCAGCTTAACAGCGGGGCAGACCGGGGAGCTGTTTTTT.